This record covers a single T cell receptor beta chain. Its target is unknown. The CDR3 has 21 residues. V was clipped by 3 bases and J by 2 bases; unmatched bases: 19. The PCR was carried out with 60 Vbeta primers and 13 Jbeta primers. Only in-frame clones appear in the TCRdb table, and some are missing; sequencing was by immunoSEQ multiplex PCR. The top ten hold 4% of the sample, which has about 100,000 clones, around 80% seen once. The data derive from a study of cytomegalovirus exposure and HLA in healthy donors. General study results and limits: In an earlier analysis, in several hundred donors, most V segments appeared productive either ~87% or ~30% of the time. The study designated roughly 150 TCR beta chains cytomegalovirus-associated.

This receptor was identified in a woman aged 50 to 60 in good health and CMV-seropositive. Sequenced: PBMCs. V gene TRBV5-3 combines with J gene TRBJ2-6; 8 positions match TRBD1. TRBV5-3 is noted as an ORF with a role that remains uncertain. CDR3 in DNA: TGTGCCAGAAGCTCTTATCTCGGGACAGGAGCCCCCCACGCTGGGGCCAACGTCCTGACTTTC. This codes for CARSSYLGTGAPHAGANVLTF.